The 21 T cell receptor beta chains below all came from one sample that was sequenced in a study of T cell responses to AZD1222 COVID-19 vaccine. The table came from immunoSEQ multiplex PCR; TCRdb's copy has only in-frame clones and leaves some out. The sample consists of about 97,000 clones, 70% to 90% of them appearing once. The sequencing here drew on peripheral blood, taken on day 0 of AZD1222 vaccination. These receptor sequences come from an adult in good health.

The chain employs TRBV25-1 and TRBJ1-4; TRBD1 is a possible D gene (6 bases). This CDR3 spans 17 amino acids. CDR1 is MGHDK and CDR2 is SYGVNS in the germline V gene. Between the trimmed V and J ends, which lost 3 bases and 6 bases, there was a span of 20 bases. The CDR3 DNA sequence: TGTGCCAGCAGTGACCGCTTTAAGAGAGGGGGTGATGAAAAACTGTTTTTT. Translation gives CASSDRFKRGGDEKLFF.

The CDR3 is CASSLSRGPTYEQYF. CDR3 sequence (DNA): TGTGCCAGCAGTTTATCCAGGGGACCTACCTACGAGCAGTACTTC. The chain employs TRBV27 and TRBJ2-7; the D gene is possibly TRBD1 (6 bases). The germline V and J ends were trimmed by 0 bases and 2 bases, with 11 bases remaining between them. Germline loops: CDR1 MNHEY, CDR2 SMNVEV (reference sequence). The length of the CDR3 is 15 residues.

The chain uses TRBV30 and TRBJ2-1; 8 bases fit TRBD2. CDR3 length equals 14 residues. Per the germline V gene, CDR1 is GTSNPN and CDR2 is SVGIG (reference sequence). Unmatched junction bases numbered 6, after V lost 0 bases and J lost 8 bases. The CDR3 spells CAWSVGGRKHEQFF. CDR3 nucleotides: TGTGCCTGGAGTGTAGGCGGGAGGAAACATGAGCAGTTCTTC.

The chain joins TRBV11-1 to TRBJ1-6, with D possibly TRBD1 on 5 matching bases. Germline V gene data show CDR1 as SGHAT and CDR2 as FQDESV (reference sequence). With 1 base removed from V and 9 bases from J, the gap between germline ends came to 16 bases. CDR3 length: 16 amino acids. Here the CDR3 reads CASSLVVTSQGSPLHF. The CDR3 DNA is TGTGCCAGCAGCTTAGTTGTCACCTCGCAGGGTTCACCCCTCCACTTT.

This clone occurred a few times. The J gene is TRBJ1-2, the V gene TRBV12-5; no firm D call. CDR1 LGHNT and CDR2 FRNRAP come from the germline V gene. This CDR3 comprises 12 residues. V lost 2 bases, J lost 8 bases, and 9 bases lay in between. The CDR3 DNA reads as TGTGCTAGTGGTTTGTTTCCGGGAGGCTACACCTTC. The encoded protein is CASGLFPGGYTF.

The V gene is TRBV7-8, the J gene TRBJ1-4; no definite D call. CDR3 length equals 14 residues. Germline-derived CDR1 and CDR2 are SGHVS and FQNEAQ. The V gene lost 5 bases and the J gene lost 4 bases, with 11 bases spanning the gap. The CDR3 region is CASSPSGYNEKLFF. The DNA for the CDR3 is TGTGCCAGCAGCCCTTCGGGGTATAATGAAAAACTGTTTTTT.

The CDR3, as DNA: TGTGCCAGCAGCGTAGCTCGGGCTAGCGGGAGGGCCGTTGAGCAGTTCTTC. This codes for CASSVARASGRAVEQFF. V is TRBV9 and J is TRBJ2-1; 12 positions agree with TRBD2. V lost 0 bases to trimming and J lost 9 bases; unmatched junction nucleotides: 10. The CDR3 contains 17 residues. The germline gives CDR1 SGDLS, CDR2 YYNGEE.

The V call is TRBV18, the J call TRBJ2-7, with TRBD1 identical over 8 bases. The length of the CDR3 is 12 residues. The V gene's germline CDR1 is KGHSH and CDR2 LQKENI. The V gene end was trimmed by 4 bases and the J gene end by 4 bases; junction bases not matched to a gene: 0. The CDR3 sequence is CASSRDRYEQYF. The CDR3 DNA follows: TGTGCCAGCTCACGGGACAGGTACGAGCAGTACTTC.

The chain employs TRBV4-3 and TRBJ2-5, with D hard to call. Trimming left V 5 bases short and J 7 bases short, with 17 bases between. Germline V gene sequence: CDR1 LGHNA, CDR2 YSLEER. The CDR3 has 14 residues. The CDR3 protein is CASSTRIGSGTQYF. For the CDR3, the DNA is TGCGCCAGCAGCACAAGAATAGGCTCCGGGACCCAGTACTTC.

This chain joins TRBV4-3 and TRBJ2-2; no definite D call. This CDR3 contains 16 residues. Germline V gene data show CDR1 as LGHNA and CDR2 as YSLEER. With 1 base removed from V and 8 bases from J, the gap between germline ends came to 17 bases. CDR3 DNA: TGCGCCAGCAGCCAAGGTATTTCTACTCTACTGGGGGAGCTGTTTTTT. Translated, it gives CASSQGISTLLGELFF.

This clone turned up a few times. The V and J genes are TRBV30 and TRBJ2-2; no definite D call. The CDR3 totals 14 residues. Germline V lookup: CDR1 GTSNPN, CDR2 SVGIG (reference sequence). Trimming cost V 0 bases and J 2 bases, with 7 bases left between them. CDR3 in amino acids: CAWSVLSNTGELFF. DNA of the CDR3: TGTGCCTGGAGTGTACTTTCAAACACCGGGGAGCTGTTTTTT.

The chain combines TRBV4-3 with TRBJ2-1; TRBD1 is a possible D gene (5 bases). The germline V and J ends were trimmed by 0 bases and 12 bases, with 15 bases remaining between them. The CDR3 loop spans 14 amino acids. CDR1 and CDR2 from the germline V gene are LGHNA and YSLEER. The CDR3: CASSQDDSRMGQFF. In DNA form, the CDR3 reads TGCGCCAGCAGCCAAGATGACAGCCGAATGGGGCAGTTCTTC.

This chain uses TRBV7-2 with TRBJ2-7, with D possibly TRBD1 on 6 matching bases. There are 13 residues in the CDR3. Looked up from germline, CDR1 is SGHTA and CDR2 is FQGNSA. V was trimmed by 1 base and J by 6 bases, leaving 10 bases between them. This CDR3 reads CASSLEGGGEQYF. CDR3 coding DNA: TGTGCCAGCAGCTTAGAAGGGGGTGGCGAGCAGTACTTC. Combining the CDR3 with reference TRBV7-2 and TRBJ2-7 gives the whole variable domain GAGVSQSPSNKVTEKGKDVELRCDPISGHTALYWYRQSLGQGLEFLIYFQGNSAPDKSGLPSDRFSAERTGGSVSTLTIQRTQQEDSAVYLCASSLEGGGEQYFGPGTRLTVT.

This clone was recorded only once. CDR3 residues: CASRGYTATGELFF. In DNA, the CDR3 is TGTGCCAGTAGGGGGTACACGGCCACCGGGGAGCTGTTTTTT. This chain joins TRBV19 and TRBJ2-2; D remains ambiguous. The germline gives CDR1 LNHDA, CDR2 SQIVND (reference sequence). Between the trimmed V and J ends, which lost 6 bases and 4 bases, there was a span of 12 bases. The CDR3 contains 14 residues.

The rearrangement links TRBV18 to TRBJ2-6; 9 nucleotides agree with TRBD2. CDR1 is KGHSH, CDR2 LQKENI, per germline. The V gene end was trimmed by 4 bases and the J gene end by 0 bases; junction bases not matched to a gene: 13. The CDR3 is 20 amino acids. The CDR3: CASSRFPGGRAGSGANVLTF. CDR3 coding DNA: TGTGCCAGCTCACGGTTTCCCGGCGGGAGGGCCGGCTCTGGGGCCAACGTCCTGACTTTC.

The rearrangement links TRBV7-2 to TRBJ1-1, with D possibly TRBD1 on 6 matching bases. Trimming took off 6 bases at V and 1 base at J, with 15 bases between the two ends. Per the germline V gene, CDR1 is SGHTA and CDR2 is FQGNSA. The CDR3 length is 15 residues. The CDR3 is CASSIPRGANTEAFF. In nucleotides, the CDR3 is TGTGCCAGCAGTATACCGAGGGGGGCGAACACTGAAGCTTTCTTT. The full variable domain, its missing parts supplied by reference TRBV7-2 and TRBJ1-1, is GAGVSQSPSNKVTEKGKDVELRCDPISGHTALYWYRQSLGQGLEFLIYFQGNSAPDKSGLPSDRFSAERTGGSVSTLTIQRTQQEDSAVYLCASSIPRGANTEAFFGQGTRLTVV.

The chain uses TRBV9 and TRBJ2-1; 7 bases are a match to TRBD2. The CDR3 runs 15 residues. The V gene's germline CDR1 is SGDLS and CDR2 YYNGEE. J gave up 8 bases and V 0 bases, and 8 bases lay outside the gene matches. CDR3 DNA sequence: TGTGCCAGCAGCGTAGGGGGCGGGAGCAGCGATGAGCAGTTCTTC. This codes for CASSVGGGSSDEQFF.

The rearrangement joins TRBV29-1 to TRBJ1-5; no clear D gene. The length of the CDR3 is 14 residues. Germline V gene data show CDR1 as SQVTM and CDR2 as ANQGSEA. Trimming took off 5 bases at V and 3 bases at J, with 14 bases between the two ends. The CDR3 sequence: CSVSFSAYNQPQHF. For the CDR3, the DNA is TGCAGCGTTTCCTTTTCGGCCTACAATCAGCCCCAGCATTTT. The full variable domain, completed using reference TRBV29-1 and TRBJ1-5, is SAVISQKPSRDICQRGTSLTIQCQVDSQVTMMFWYRQQPGQSLTLIATANQGSEATYESGFVIDKFPISRPNLTFSTLTVSNMSPEDSSIYLCSVSFSAYNQPQHFGDGTRLSIL.

The chain carries TRBV6-1 and TRBJ2-7; 8 positions agree with TRBD1. Germline assignment: CDR1 MNHNS and CDR2 SASEGT. V lost 3 bases, J lost 3 bases, and 10 bases stayed unmatched. The CDR3 length is 16 residues. The CDR3 DNA follows: TGTGCCAGCAGTGATGACACAGGGGGTTGGAACTACGAGCAGTACTTC. Translation gives CASSDDTGGWNYEQYF.

The V gene is TRBV2, the J gene TRBJ1-2; possible D gene TRBD1, 6 bases. CDR1 and CDR2 from the germline V gene are SNHLY and FYNNEI. This CDR3 spans 14 amino acids. V was pared by 7 bases and J by 8 bases, with 20 bases between. The CDR3 sequence: CASMTLRGAGGYTF. CDR3 in DNA: TGTGCCAGCATGACCTTGCGGGGGGCAGGAGGCTACACCTTC.

The J gene is TRBJ2-7, the V gene TRBV6-6; TRBD2 is a possible D gene (5 bases). The CDR3 contains 14 residues. Germline CDR1 and CDR2: MNHNY and SVGAGI (reference sequence). The V end was cut by 2 bases, the J end by 1 base, with 9 bases between. The CDR3 DNA reads as TGTGCCAGCAGTTACGGGAGAGGGTCCTACGAGCAGTACTTC. Translating gives CASSYGRGSYEQYF.